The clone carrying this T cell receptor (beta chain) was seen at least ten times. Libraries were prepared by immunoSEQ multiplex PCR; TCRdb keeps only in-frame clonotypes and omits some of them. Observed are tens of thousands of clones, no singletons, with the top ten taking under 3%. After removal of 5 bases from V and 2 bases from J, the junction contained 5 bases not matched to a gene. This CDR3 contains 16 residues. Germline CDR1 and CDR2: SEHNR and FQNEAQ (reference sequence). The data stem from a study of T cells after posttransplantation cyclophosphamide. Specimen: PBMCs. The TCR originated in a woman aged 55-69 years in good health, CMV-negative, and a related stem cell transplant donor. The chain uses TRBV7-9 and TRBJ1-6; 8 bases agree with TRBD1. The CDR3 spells CASSPMDRAYNSPLHF. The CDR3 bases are TGTGCCAGCAGCCCGATGGACAGGGCCTATAATTCACCCCTCCACTTT.